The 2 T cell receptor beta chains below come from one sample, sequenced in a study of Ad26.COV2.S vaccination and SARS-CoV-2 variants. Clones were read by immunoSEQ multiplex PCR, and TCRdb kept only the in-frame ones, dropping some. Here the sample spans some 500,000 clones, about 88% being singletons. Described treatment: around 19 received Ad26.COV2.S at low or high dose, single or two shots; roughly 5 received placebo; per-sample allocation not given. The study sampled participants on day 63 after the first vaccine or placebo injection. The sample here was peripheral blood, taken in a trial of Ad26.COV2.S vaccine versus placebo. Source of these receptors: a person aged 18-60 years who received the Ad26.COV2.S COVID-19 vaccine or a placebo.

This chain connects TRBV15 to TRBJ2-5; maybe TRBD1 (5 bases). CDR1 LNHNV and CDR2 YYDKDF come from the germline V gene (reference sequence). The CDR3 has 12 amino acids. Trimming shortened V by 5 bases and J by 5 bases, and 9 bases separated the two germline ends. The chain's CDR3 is CATSYHRETQYF. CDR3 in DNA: TGTGCCACCAGCTATCACAGGGAGACCCAGTACTTC.

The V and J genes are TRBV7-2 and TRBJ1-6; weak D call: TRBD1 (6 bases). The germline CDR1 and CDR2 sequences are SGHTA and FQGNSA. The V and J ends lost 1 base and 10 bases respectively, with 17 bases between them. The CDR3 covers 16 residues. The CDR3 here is CASSLVRAGAGSPLHF. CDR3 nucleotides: TGTGCCAGCAGCTTAGTGCGGGCAGGGGCCGGGTCACCCCTCCACTTT. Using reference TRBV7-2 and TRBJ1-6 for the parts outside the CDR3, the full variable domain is GAGVSQSPSNKVTEKGKDVELRCDPISGHTALYWYRQSLGQGLEFLIYFQGNSAPDKSGLPSDRFSAERTGGSVSTLTIQRTQQEDSAVYLCASSLVRAGAGSPLHFGNGTRLTVT.